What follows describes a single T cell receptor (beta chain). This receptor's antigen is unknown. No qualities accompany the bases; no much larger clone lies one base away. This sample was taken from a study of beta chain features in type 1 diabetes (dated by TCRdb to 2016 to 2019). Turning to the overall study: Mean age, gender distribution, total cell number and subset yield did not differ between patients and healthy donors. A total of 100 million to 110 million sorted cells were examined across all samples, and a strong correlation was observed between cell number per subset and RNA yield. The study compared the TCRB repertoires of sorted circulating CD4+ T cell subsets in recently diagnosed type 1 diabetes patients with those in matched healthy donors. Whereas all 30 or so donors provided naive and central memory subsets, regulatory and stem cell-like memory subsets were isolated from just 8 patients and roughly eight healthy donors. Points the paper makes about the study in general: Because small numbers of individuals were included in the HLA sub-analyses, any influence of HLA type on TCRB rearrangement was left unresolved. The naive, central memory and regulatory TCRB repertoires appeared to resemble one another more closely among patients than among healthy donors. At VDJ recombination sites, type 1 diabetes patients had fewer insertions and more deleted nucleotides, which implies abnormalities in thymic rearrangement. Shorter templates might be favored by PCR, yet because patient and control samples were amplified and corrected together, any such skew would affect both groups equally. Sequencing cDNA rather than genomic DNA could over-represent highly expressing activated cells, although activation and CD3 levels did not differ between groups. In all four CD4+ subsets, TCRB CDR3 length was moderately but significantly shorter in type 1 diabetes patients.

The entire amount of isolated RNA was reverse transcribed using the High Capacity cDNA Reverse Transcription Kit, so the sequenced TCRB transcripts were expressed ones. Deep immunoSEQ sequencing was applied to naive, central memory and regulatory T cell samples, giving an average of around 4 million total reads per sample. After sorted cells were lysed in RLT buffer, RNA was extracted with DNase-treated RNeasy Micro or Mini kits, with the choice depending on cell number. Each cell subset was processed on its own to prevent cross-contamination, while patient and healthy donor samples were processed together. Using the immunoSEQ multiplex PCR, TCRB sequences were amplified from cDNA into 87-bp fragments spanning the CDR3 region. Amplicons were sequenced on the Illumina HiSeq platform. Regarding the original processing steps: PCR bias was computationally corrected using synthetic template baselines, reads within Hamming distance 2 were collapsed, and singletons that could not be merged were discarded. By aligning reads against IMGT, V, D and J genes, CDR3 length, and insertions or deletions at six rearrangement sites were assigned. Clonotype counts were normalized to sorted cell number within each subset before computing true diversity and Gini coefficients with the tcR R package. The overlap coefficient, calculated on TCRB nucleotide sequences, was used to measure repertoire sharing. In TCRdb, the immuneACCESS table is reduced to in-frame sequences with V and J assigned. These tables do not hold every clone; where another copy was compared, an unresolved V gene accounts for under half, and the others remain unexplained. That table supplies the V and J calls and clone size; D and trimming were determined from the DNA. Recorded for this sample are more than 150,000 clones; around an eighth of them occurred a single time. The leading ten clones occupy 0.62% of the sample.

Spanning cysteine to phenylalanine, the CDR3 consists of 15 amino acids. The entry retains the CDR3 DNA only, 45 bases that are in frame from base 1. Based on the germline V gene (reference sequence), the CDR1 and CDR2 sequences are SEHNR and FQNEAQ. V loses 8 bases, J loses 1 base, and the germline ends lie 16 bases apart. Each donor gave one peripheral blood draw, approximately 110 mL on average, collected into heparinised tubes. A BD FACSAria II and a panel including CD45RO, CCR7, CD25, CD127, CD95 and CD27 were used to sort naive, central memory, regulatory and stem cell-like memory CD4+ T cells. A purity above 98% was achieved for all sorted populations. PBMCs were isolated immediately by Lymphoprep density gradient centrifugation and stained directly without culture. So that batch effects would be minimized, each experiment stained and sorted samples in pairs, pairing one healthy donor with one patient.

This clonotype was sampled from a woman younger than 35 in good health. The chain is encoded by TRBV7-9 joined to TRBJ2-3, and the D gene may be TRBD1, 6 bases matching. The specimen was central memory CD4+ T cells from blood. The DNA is TGTGCCAGCCTCCGAGGGGACACTGGCACAGATACGCAGTATTTT. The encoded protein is CASLRGDTGTDTQYF.